These 3 T cell receptor beta chains were sequenced from one sample in a study of T-cell reconstitution after alpha-beta-depleted transplantation in children. Unique molecular identifiers tagged the TCRbeta library. Each CDR3 protein is one row after TCRdb ran MiXCR on the PCR reads. The sample holds hundreds of thousands of distinct CDR3 sequences; approximately 15% are singletons and the top ten take approximately 1.1%. Material: PBMCs from the stem cell graft donor, obtained from the stem cell graft. The receptors stem from a human donor who donated a stem cell graft to a child with acute myeloid leukemia.

This clonotype was counted ten times or more. The chain has TRBV12-3 or TRBV12-4 and TRBJ2-7, with D possibly TRBD2 on 5 matching bases. V was trimmed by 6 bases and J by 4 bases, leaving 13 bases between them. The CDR3 is made up of 13 amino acids. The CDR3 DNA reads TGTGCCAGCAGGCCAGAAGCGGTGTACGAGCAGTACTTC. Encoded protein: CASRPEAVYEQYF.

This clonotype was observed at least ten times. The chain combines TRBV7-2 with TRBJ2-2; D is unresolved. V was shortened by 3 bases and J by 0 bases, with 8 bases between the two germline ends. Germline CDR1 reads SGHTA; CDR2 reads FQGNSA. The CDR3 is 15 residues long. The CDR3 coding sequence is TGTGCCAGCAGCTTGGCCAGGTCGAACACCGGGGAGCTGTTTTTT. Amino acids: CASSLARSNTGELFF.

In its sample, this clonotype was seen many times. The rearrangement links TRBV5-5 to TRBJ1-1; the D is unclear. Trimming took off 0 bases at V and 2 bases at J, with 14 bases between the two ends. The CDR3 is 16 residues long. Germline CDR1 SGHKS, CDR2 YYEKEE (reference sequence). CDR3 sequence reads: CASSLEGHAPNTEAFF. Here the CDR3 DNA reads TGTGCCAGCAGCTTGGAAGGGCACGCCCCAAACACTGAAGCTTTCTTT.